The following is a T cell receptor (beta chain) sequence with its context. The CDR3 is 13 residues long. With 5 bases removed from V and 3 bases from J, the gap between germline ends came to 11 bases. The germline V gene encodes CDR1 LGHNT and CDR2 FRNRAP. The data belong to a study of shared clonotypes between healthy human individuals. Produced via immunoSEQ multiplex PCR; TCRdb's table is partial and in-frame only. The sample holds about 2 million clones; about 95% are singletons and the top ten take roughly 0.13%. The source of this sequence is a man aged 18 to 30 in good health. Sequencing was carried out using naive CD4+ T cells sorted from blood. Subset given: CD45RA+ positively selected. This chain joins TRBV12-5 and TRBJ2-7; tentatively, D is TRBD1 (5 bases). The chain's CDR3 is CASGPPQGYEQYF. CDR3 in DNA: TGTGCTAGTGGTCCCCCGCAGGGCTACGAGCAGTACTTC.